This T cell receptor beta chain was sequenced for a study of OX40 agonist ivuxolimab in advanced cancers. The repertoire was sequenced with immunoSEQ multiplex PCR; TCRdb's copy has only in-frame clones and lacks some. The sample contains 55,000 to 85,000 clones, 90% to 95% of which appear only once. V lost 4 bases, J lost 5 bases, and 8 bases lay in between. This CDR3 contains 11 residues. Germline loops: CDR1 SQVTM, CDR2 ANQGSEA. Sample: CD4+ or CD8+ T cells sorted from blood, taken in a trial of the OX40 agonist ivuxolimab. The chain uses TRBV29-1 and TRBJ1-2; D perhaps matches TRBD1 (5 bases). The receptor was derived from an adult with an advanced solid tumor such as melanoma, head and neck, liver or kidney cancer. This CDR3 reads CSVAGGYGYTF. The CDR3 bases are TGCAGCGTTGCCGGGGGGTATGGCTACACCTTC.